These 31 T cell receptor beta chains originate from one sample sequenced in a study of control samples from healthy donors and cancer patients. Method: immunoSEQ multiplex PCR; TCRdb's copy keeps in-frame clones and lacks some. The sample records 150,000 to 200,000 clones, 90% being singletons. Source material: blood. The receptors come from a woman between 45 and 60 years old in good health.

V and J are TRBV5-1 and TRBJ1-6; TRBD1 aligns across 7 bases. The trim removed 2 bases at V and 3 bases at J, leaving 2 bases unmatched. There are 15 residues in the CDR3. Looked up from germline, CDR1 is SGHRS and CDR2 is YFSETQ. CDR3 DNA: TGCGCCAGCAGCTTAGGGGGCGACTATAATTCACCCCTCCACTTT. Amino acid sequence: CASSLGGDYNSPLHF. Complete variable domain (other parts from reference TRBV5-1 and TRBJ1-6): KAGVTQTPRYLIKTRGQQVTLSCSPISGHRSVSWYQQTPGQGLQFLFEYFSETQRNKGNFPGRFSGRQFSNSRSEMNVSTLELGDSALYLCASSLGGDYNSPLHFGNGTRLTVT.

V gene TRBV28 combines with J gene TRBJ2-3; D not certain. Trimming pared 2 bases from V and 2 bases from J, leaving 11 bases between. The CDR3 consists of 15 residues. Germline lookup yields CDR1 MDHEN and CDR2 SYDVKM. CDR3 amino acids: CASSLERLNTDTQYF. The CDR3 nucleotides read TGTGCCAGCAGTTTAGAAAGGTTGAACACAGATACGCAGTATTTT.

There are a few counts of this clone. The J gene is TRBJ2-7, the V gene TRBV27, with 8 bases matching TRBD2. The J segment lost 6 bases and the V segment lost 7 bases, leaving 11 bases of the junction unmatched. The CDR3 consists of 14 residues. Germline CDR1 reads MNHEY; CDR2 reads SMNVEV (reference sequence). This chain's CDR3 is CASTPNAGGAEQYF. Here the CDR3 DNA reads TGTGCCAGCACCCCTAATGCGGGAGGTGCCGAGCAGTACTTC.

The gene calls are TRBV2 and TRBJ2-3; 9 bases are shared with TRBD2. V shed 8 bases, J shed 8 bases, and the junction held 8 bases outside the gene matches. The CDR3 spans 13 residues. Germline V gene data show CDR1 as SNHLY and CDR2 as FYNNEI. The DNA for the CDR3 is TGTGCCAGCGAGAGGGGCGGGGGGGGTACGCAGTATTTT. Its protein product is CASERGGGGTQYF.

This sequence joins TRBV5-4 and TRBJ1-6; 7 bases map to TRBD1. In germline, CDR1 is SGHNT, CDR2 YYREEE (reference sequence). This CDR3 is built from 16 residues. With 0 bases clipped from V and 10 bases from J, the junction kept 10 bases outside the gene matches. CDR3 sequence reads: CASSLAGLGGGSPLHF. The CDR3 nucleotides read TGTGCCAGCAGCTTGGCGGGGCTAGGGGGCGGGTCACCCCTCCACTTT.

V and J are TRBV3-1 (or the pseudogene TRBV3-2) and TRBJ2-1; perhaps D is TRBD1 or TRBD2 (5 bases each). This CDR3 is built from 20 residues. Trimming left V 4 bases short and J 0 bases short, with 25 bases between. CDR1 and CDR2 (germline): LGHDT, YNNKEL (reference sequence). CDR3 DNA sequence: TGTGCCAGCAGCCGCTCAGGCCTGGGACCCAACATTGCCTCCTACAATGAGCAGTTCTTC. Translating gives CASSRSGLGPNIASYNEQFF.

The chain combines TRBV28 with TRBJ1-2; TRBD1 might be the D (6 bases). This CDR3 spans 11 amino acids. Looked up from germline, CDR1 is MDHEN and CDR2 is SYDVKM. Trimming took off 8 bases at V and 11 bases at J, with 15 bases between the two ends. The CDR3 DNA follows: TGTGCCAGCGCTAGCAGGGACAAATACACCTTC. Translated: CASASRDKYTF.

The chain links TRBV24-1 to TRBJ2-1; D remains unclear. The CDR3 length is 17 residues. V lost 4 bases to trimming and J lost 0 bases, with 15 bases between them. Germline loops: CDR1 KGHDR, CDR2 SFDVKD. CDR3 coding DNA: TGTGCCACCAGTGACCCCCTAGATCTGAGCTCCTACAATGAGCAGTTCTTC. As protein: CATSDPLDLSSYNEQFF.

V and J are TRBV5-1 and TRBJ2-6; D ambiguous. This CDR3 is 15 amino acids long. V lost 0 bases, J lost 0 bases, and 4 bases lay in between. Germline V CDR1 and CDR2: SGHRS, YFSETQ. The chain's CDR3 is CASSLGDSGANVLTF. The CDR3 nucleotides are TGCGCCAGCAGCTTGGGAGACTCTGGGGCCAACGTCCTGACTTTC.

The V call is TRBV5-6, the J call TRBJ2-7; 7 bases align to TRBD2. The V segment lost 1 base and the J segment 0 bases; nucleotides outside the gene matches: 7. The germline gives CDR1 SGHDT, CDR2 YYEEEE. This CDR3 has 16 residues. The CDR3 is CASSLFGTTLSYEQYF. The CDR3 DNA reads TGTGCCAGCAGCTTGTTTGGGACTACCCTCTCCTACGAGCAGTACTTC.

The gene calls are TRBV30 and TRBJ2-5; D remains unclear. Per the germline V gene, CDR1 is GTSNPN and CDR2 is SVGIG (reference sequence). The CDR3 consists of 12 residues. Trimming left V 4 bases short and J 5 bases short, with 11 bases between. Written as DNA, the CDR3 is TGTGCCTGGAAGGAGTACGCCGAGACCCAGTACTTC. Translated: CAWKEYAETQYF.

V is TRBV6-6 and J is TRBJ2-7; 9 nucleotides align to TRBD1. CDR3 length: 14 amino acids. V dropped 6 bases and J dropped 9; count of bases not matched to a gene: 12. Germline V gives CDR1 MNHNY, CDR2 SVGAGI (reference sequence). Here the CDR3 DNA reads TGTGCCAGCAGAGATGGGACAGGGACCGGTAGGCAGTACTTC. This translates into CASRDGTGTGRQYF.

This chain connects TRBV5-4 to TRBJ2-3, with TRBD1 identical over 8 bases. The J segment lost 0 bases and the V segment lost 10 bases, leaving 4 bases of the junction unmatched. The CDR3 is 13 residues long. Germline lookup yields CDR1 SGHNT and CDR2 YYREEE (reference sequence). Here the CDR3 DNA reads TGTGCCTCCCAGGGGGCTAGCACAGATACGCAGTATTTT. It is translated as CASQGASTDTQYF.

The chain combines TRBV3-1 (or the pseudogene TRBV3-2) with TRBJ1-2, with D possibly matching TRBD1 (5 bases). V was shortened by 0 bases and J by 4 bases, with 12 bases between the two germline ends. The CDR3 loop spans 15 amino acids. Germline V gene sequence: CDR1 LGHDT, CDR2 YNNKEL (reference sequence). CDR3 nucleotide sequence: TGTGCCAGCAGCCAAGACAGGGCGATTGGCTATGGCTACACCTTC. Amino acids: CASSQDRAIGYGYTF.

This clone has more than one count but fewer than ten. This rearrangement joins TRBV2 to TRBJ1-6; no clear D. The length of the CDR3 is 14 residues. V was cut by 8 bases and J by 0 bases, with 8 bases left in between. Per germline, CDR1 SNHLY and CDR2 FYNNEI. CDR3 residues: CASRSGSYNSPLHF. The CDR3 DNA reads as TGTGCCAGCCGGTCGGGCTCCTATAATTCACCCCTCCACTTT.

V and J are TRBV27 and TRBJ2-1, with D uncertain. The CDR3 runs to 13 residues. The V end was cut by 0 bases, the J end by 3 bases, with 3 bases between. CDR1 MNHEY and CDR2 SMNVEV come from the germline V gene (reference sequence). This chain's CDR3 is CASSLSHYNEQFF. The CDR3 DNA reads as TGTGCCAGCAGTTTATCCCACTACAATGAGCAGTTCTTC.

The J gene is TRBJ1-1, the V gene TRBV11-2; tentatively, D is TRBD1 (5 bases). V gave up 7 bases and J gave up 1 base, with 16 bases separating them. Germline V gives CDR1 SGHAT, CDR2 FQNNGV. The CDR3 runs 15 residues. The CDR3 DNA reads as TGTGCCAGCACAAGCCAGACAGTTCGGAACACTGAAGCTTTCTTT. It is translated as CASTSQTVRNTEAFF.

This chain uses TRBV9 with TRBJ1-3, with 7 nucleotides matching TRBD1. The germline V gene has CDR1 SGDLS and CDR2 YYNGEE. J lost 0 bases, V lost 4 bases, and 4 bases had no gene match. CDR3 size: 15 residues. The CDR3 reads CASSMGQNSGNTIYF. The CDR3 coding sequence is TGTGCCAGCAGCATGGGACAGAACTCTGGAAACACCATATATTTT.

CDR3 sequence: CASSVDLGYEQYF. The CDR3 DNA follows: TGTGCCAGCAGCGTAGATTTGGGCTACGAGCAGTACTTC. The chain carries TRBV9 and TRBJ2-7; unclear D gene. The germline gives CDR1 SGDLS, CDR2 YYNGEE. The CDR3 has 13 amino acids. The V end lost 0 bases, the J end lost 3 bases, and 7 bases lay between the germline ends.

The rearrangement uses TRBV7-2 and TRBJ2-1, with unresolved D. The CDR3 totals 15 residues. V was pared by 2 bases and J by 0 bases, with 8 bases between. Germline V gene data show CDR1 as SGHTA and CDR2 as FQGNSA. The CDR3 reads CASSLIASSYNEQFF. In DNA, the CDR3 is TGTGCCAGCAGCTTAATAGCTAGCTCCTACAATGAGCAGTTCTTC.

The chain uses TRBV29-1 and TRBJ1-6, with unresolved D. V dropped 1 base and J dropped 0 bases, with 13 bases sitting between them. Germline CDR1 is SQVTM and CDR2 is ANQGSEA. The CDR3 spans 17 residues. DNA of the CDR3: TGCAGCGTTGAAGGGACCTTGGGGAGCTCCTATAATTCACCCCTCCACTTT. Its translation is CSVEGTLGSSYNSPLHF.

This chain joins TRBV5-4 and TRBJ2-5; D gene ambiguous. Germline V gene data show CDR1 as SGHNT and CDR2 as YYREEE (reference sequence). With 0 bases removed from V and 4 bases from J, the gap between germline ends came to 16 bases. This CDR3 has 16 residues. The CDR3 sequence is CASSLGLGLLGETQYF. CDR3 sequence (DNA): TGTGCCAGCAGCTTGGGCCTGGGTTTGCTAGGAGAGACCCAGTACTTC.

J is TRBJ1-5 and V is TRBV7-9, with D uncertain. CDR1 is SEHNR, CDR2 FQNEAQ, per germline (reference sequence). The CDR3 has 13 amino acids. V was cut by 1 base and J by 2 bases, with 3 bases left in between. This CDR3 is CASSLDGNQPQHF. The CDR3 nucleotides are TGTGCCAGCAGCTTAGACGGCAATCAGCCCCAGCATTTT.

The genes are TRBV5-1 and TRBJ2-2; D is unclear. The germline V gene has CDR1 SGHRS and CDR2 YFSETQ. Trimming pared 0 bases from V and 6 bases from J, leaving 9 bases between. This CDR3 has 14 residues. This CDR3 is CASSLALPAGELFF. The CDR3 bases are TGCGCCAGCAGCTTGGCCCTACCGGCCGGGGAGCTGTTTTTT.

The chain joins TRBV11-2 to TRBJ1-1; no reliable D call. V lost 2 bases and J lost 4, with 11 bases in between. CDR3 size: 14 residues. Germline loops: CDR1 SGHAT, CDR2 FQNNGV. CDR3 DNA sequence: TGTGCCAGCAGCTTACGCAGGACGGGCACTGAAGCTTTCTTT. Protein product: CASSLRRTGTEAFF.

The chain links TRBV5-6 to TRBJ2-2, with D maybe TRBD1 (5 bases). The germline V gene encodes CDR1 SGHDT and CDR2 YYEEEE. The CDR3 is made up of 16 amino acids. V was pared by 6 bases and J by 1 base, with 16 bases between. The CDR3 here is CASTSGHRMNTGELFF. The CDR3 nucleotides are TGTGCCAGCACCTCAGGCCACAGGATGAACACCGGGGAGCTGTTTTTT.

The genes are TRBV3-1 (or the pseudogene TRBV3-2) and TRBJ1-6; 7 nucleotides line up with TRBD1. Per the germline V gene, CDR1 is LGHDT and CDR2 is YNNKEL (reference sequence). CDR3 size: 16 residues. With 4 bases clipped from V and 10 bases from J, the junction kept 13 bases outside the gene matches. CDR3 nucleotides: TGTGCCAGCAGCCGAGCGACAGGGAATGGGGGGTCACCCCTCCACTTT. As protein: CASSRATGNGGSPLHF.

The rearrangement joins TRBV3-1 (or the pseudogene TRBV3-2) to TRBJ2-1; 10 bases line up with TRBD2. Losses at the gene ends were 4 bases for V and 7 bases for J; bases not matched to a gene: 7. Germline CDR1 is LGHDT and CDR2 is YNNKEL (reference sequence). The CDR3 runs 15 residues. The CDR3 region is CASSLASGSTNEQFF. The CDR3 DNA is TGTGCCAGCAGCCTCGCTAGCGGGAGCACGAATGAGCAGTTCTTC.

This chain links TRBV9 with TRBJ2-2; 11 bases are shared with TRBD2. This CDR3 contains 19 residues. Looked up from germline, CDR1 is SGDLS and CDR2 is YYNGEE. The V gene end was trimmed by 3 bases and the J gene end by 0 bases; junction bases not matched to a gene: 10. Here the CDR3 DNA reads TGTGCCAGCAGCGAAGCCGAGACTAGCGGGACCTCGAACACCGGGGAGCTGTTTTTT. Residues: CASSEAETSGTSNTGELFF.

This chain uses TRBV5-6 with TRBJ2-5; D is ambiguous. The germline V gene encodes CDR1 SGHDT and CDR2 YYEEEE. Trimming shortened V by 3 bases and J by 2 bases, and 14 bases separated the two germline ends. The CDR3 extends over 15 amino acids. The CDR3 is CASSSRVLLQETQYF. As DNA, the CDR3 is TGTGCCAGCAGCTCACGGGTACTCCTACAAGAGACCCAGTACTTC.

CDR3 region: CASSIGAGELFF. CDR3 in DNA: TGTGCCAGCAGCATCGGTGCCGGGGAGCTGTTTTTT. This chain connects TRBV7-3 to TRBJ2-2; D gene uncertain. Germline V gene lookup returns CDR1 SGHTA and CDR2 FQGTGA. The CDR3 is 12 residues long. With 5 bases removed from V and 6 bases from J, the gap between germline ends came to 7 bases.